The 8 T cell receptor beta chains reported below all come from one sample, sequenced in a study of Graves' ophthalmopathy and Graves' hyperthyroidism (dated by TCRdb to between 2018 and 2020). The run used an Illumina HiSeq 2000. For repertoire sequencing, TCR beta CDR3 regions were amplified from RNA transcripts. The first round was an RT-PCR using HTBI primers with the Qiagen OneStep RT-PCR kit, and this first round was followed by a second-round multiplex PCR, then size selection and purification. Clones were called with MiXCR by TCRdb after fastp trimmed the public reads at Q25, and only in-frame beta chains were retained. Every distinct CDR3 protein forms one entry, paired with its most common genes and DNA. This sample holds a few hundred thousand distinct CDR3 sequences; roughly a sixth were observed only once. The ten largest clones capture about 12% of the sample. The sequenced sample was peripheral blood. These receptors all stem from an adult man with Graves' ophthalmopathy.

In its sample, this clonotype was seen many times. CDR3 amino acids: CASSDRANYGYTF. For the CDR3, the DNA is TGTGCCAGCAGTGACAGGGCTAACTATGGCTACACCTTC. The chain carries TRBV6-1 and TRBJ1-2; the D gene is possibly TRBD1 (5 bases). Per the germline V gene, CDR1 is MNHNS and CDR2 is SASEGT. Trimming stripped 3 bases from V and 0 bases from J, with 5 bases between. The CDR3 runs to 13 residues.

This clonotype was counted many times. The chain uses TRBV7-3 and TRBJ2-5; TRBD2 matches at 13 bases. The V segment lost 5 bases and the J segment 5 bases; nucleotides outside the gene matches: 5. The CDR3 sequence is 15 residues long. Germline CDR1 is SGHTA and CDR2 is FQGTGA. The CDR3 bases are TGTGCCAGCAGCACTAGCGGGGGGGCCGTGGAGACCCAGTACTTC. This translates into CASSTSGGAVETQYF.

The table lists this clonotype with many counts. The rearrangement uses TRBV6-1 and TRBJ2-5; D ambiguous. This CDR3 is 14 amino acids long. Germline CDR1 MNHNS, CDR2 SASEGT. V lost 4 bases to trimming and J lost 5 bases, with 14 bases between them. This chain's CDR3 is CASSGGGPRETQYF. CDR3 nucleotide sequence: TGTGCCAGCAGTGGGGGTGGGCCTAGGGAGACCCAGTACTTC.

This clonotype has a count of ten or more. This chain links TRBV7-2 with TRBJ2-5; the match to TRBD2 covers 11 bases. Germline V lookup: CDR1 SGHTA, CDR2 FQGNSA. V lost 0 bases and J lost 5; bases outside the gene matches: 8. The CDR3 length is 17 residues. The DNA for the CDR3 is TGTGCCAGCAGCTTAGCAGGCCTAGCGGGGGGCGGGGAGACCCAGTACTTC. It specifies CASSLAGLAGGGETQYF. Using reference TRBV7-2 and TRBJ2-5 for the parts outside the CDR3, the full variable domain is GAGVSQSPSNKVTEKGKDVELRCDPISGHTALYWYRQSLGQGLEFLIYFQGNSAPDKSGLPSDRFSAERTGGSVSTLTIQRTQQEDSAVYLCASSLAGLAGGGETQYFGPGTRLLVL.

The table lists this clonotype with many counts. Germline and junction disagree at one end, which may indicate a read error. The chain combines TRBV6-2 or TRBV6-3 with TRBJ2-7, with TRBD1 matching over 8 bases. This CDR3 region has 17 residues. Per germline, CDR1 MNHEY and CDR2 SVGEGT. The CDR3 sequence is CASSYTSGQGISYEQYF. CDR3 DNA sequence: TGTGCCAGCAGTTACACCTCCGGACAGGGAATTTCCTATGAGCAGTACTTC.

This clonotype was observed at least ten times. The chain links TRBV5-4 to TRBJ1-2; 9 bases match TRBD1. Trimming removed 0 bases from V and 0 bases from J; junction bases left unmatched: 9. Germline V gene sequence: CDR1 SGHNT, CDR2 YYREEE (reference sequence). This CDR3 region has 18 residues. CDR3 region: CASSLGLGGTGTNYGYTF. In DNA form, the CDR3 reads TGTGCCAGCAGCTTGGGGCTTGGTGGGACAGGGACTAACTATGGCTACACCTTC.

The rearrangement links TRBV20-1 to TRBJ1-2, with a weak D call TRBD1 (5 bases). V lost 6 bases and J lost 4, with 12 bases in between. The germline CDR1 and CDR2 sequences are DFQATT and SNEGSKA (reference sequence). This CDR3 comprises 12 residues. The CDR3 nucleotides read TGCAGTGCCCCATGGGGGGTCTATGGCTACACCTTC. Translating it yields CSAPWGVYGYTF.

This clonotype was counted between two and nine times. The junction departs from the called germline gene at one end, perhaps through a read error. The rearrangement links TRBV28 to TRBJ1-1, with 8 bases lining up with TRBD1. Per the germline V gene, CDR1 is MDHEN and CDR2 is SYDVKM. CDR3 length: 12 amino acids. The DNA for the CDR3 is TGTGCCAGCATTTTAAACAGGGGGATAGCTTTCTTT. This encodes CASILNRGIAFF.